This T cell receptor (beta chain) was captured by sequencing in a study of shared clonotypes between healthy human individuals (dated by TCRdb to about 2020). Turning to the overall study: The cohort comprised two women and a few men aged 18 to 49 years. For each donor, three plates each were used for CD4 naive and CD4 memory, two plates were used for CD8 naive, and one plate was used for CD8 memory. Blood TCR repertoires of about 5 healthy adults were deeply sequenced to estimate repertoire size and the extent of clonotype sharing between individuals. To increase sequencing depth and limit assay-specific biases, different laboratories used diverse techniques to prepare libraries and sequence TCR repertoires. Between about 0.8 and 9 billion PBMCs per donor were obtained by leukapheresis.

As regards this clone: Its target antigen remains unknown. Base qualities were left out, and no much larger clone turns up one base away.

CDR1 is given as SGHKS and CDR2 as YYEKEE, both from the germline V gene (reference sequence). A distance of 12 bases separates the germline ends of V and J, which lose 2 bases and 6 bases respectively. From its cysteine to its phenylalanine, the CDR3 spans 14 amino acids. Kept here is only the CDR3 DNA, which spans 42 bases and is read in frame from base 1. Using the deep immunoSEQ assay, TCR CDR3 regions were amplified from genomic DNA by multiplex PCR. For each cell subset, the extracted genomic DNA was distributed evenly across all wells of several immunoSEQ 96-well plates, and each plate served as one replicate. Each replicate PCR for sorted subsets received roughly 0.2 ug genomic DNA, equal to tens of thousands of T cell genomes. The purified libraries were quantified using a Qubit 3.0 fluorometer, sized with a Bioanalyzer 2100, and then quantified again using the KAPA Library Quantification kit. Every immunoSEQ 96-well plate was sequenced on a dedicated single-read 150-cycle Illumina NextSeq 550 flow cell. For the original study's pipeline: The immunoSEQ output contained only junctional sequences without quality scores, so filtering could not match that applied to full-length reads. Sequences were annotated with PyIR, a Python wrapper for IgBLAST v1.9, and V/J genes and CDR3 were assigned using IMGT germline references. Any read was removed if the V/J assignment was weak (E-value above 1e-6), the CDR3 was missing, or the read contained stop codons, out-of-frame junctions, or ambiguous translated residues. A V3J clonotype was defined by an identical inferred V gene, J gene, and CDR3 amino acid sequence. Percentage overlap between repertoires was computed as shared unique clonotypes divided by the size of the smaller repertoire. Repertoire richness was assessed with RTK rarefaction, the Chao1 estimator, and Recon v2.1 estimates of unobserved clonotypes. Generation probabilities were computed with OLGA for all TCRbeta clonotypes obtained by the gDNA method from a few donors. TCRdb provides this immuneACCESS table in a form limited to in-frame rearrangements. Some clones are lacking; in checked studies, under half of them reflect an unresolved V gene, and why the rest are absent is not known. V and J calls plus clone size are reproduced from that table; the DNA served to infer D and trimming. The sample profile shows millions of clones; 90% to 95% of them were found once. 0.39% of the sample lies in the top ten.

Donors were healthy HIV-negative adults with no recently reported acute infections or vaccinations. Every donor was a Caucasian adult residing in Nashville, Tennessee, USA. CD4+ T cells were enriched through magnetic negative selection, after which naive cells were positively selected on CD45RA and the remaining negative fraction served as the memory subset. Blood was collected by leukapheresis, and PBMCs were isolated by Ficoll-Histopaque density gradient centrifugation and then cryopreserved in liquid nitrogen vapor phase. Analytical flow cytometry was used to check the purity and quantity of each magnetically sorted T cell population. Each sorted fraction had its genomic DNA isolated and then quantified by UV absorbance on a Nanodrop 2000c. On the study overall, not on this receptor specifically: Compared with non-shared clonotypes, clonotypes shared by all four sorted-subset donors had higher generation probabilities. The small number of donors limited the genetic and exposure-history diversity represented. About 4.5% of naive CD4, around 3.5% of naive CD8, 2.3% of memory CD4, and approximately 0.4% of memory CD8 clonotypes were shared across four donors. Sampling was limited to blood, and TCR repertoires in tissue likely differ from TCR repertoires in blood. Naive subsets generally had larger estimated clonotype richness than memory subsets did. Based on pairwise subsampling, the degree of clonotype sharing among donors was expected to be affected by sequencing depth. Rarefaction of sorted-subset datasets indicated incomplete sequencing despite the large sequencing depth.

The sequence joins TRBV5-5 to TRBJ2-1; the D gene is unclear. The sample consisted of naive CD4+ T cells from PBMCs. This sample's cell subset or site label indicates: CD45RA+ positively selected. This TCR derives from a man aged 18-30 years in good health. Some clones in this sample may be carry-over from other donors' samples. The DNA reads TGTGCCAGCAGCTTCGTCGCAGGTAGCAATGAGCAGTTCTTC. Translated, it reads CASSFVAGSNEQFF.